The following is a TCR beta chain sequence with its context. The antigen is undetermined. The data originate from a study of vaccination and CD4 T cells after COVID-19. Study overall: Post-diagnosis, post-COVID samples were collected after a median approximately 91 days, ranging 35 to 161.

Treatment of the sample: roughly 10-day PBMC culture with coronavirus spike peptide pools or control peptides (ViraFEST assay). The CDR3 spans 14 residues. V was pared by 5 bases and J by 7 bases, with 11 bases of the junction left unmatched. Germline lookup yields CDR1 SGHTA and CDR2 FQGNSA. Sequencing of cultured CD4+ T cell DNA used the Oncomine TCR Beta short-read assay. TCRdb recomputed calls from the PCR reads with MiXCR, one row per CDR3 protein. This sample has 20,000 or so distinct CDR3 sequences; about 64% occur once, and the top ten carry about 7.1%. The specimen was CD4+ T cells from blood, cultured in vitro. The chain combines TRBV7-2 with TRBJ2-7; 7 bases align to TRBD2. This clonotype was sampled from a human donor who had recovered from COVID-19. CDR3 residues: CASSRYINGGEQYF. The CDR3 nucleotides are TGTGCCAGCAGCCGATACATTAACGGGGGGGAGCAGTACTTC.